This T cell receptor (beta chain) is drawn from a study of long-term antiretroviral therapy in people with HIV. Sequencing relied on immunoSEQ assay v3.0, run at survey level. The repertoire was sequenced with immunoSEQ multiplex PCR; TCRdb's copy has only in-frame clones and lacks some. Counted here are about 6,700 clones, just under 75% occurring once; the ten biggest clones make up 6.5% to 8.5%. Every specimen held between roughly 0.85-11 million cryopreserved PBMC. These were thawed and washed before DNA extraction. Germline trimming cut 0 bases from V and 13 bases from J; bases unmatched to any gene: 22. The CDR3 totals 19 residues. Germline-derived CDR1 and CDR2 are SGHNT and YYREEE (reference sequence).

The TCR originated in a man between 18 and 35 years old with HIV. The sample here was unsorted PBMCs, taken 0.1 years before starting antiretroviral therapy. The chain is built from TRBV5-4 and TRBJ2-6; 7 bases map to TRBD1. The CDR3 sequence is CASSLGQGNNAPRHRVLTF. CDR3 in DNA: TGTGCCAGCAGCTTGGGACAGGGAAATAATGCCCCTCGCCACAGGGTCCTGACTTTC.